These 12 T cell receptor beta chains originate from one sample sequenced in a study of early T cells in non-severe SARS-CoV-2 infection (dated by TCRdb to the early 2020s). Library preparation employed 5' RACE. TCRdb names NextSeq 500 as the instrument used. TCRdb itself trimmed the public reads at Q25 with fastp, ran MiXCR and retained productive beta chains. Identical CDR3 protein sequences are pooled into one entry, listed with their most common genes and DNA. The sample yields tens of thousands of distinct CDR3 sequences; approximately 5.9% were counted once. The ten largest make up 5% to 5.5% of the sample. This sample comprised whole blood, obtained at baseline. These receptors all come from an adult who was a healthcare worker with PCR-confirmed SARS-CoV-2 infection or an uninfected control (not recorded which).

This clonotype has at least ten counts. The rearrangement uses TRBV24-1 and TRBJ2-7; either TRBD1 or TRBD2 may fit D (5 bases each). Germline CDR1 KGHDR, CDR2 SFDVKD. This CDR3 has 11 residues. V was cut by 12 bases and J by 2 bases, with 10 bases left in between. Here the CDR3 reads CAPRGTYEQYF. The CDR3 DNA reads TGTGCCCCCCGGGGCACCTACGAGCAGTACTTC.

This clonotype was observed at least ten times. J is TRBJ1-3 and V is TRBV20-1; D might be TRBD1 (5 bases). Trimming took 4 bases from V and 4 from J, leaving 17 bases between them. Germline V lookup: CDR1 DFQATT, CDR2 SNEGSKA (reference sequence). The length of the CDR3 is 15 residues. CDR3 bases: TGCAGTGCTACCCCGATCAGGGATTCCGGAAACACCATATATTTT. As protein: CSATPIRDSGNTIYF.

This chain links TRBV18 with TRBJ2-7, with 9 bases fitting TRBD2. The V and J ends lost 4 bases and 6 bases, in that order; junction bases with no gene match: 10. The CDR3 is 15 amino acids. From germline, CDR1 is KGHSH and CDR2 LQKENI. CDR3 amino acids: CASSLGAGGGSEQYF. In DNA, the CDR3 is TGTGCCAGCTCACTGGGAGCGGGAGGAGGTAGCGAGCAGTACTTC.

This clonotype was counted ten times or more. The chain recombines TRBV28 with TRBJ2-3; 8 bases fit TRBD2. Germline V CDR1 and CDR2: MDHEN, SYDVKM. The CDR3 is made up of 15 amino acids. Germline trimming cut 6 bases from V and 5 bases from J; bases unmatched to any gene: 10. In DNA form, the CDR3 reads TGTGCCAGCAGCCGAAGCGGGAGAGCGGGAGATACGCAGTATTTT. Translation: CASSRSGRAGDTQYF.

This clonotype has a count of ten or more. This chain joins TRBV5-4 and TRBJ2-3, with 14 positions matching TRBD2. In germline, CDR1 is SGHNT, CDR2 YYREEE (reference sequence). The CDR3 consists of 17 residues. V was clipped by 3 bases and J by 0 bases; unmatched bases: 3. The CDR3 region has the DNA TGTGCCAGCAGCTCGGGACTAGCGGGAGCCAGCACAGATACGCAGTATTTT. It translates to CASSSGLAGASTDTQYF.

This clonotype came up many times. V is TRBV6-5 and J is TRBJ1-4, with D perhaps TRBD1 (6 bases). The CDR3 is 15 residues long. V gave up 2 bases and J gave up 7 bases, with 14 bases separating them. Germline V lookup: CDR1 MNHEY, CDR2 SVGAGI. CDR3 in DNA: TGTGCCAGCAGTTACACAGGGCTAGAGCCTGAAAAACTGTTTTTT. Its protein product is CASSYTGLEPEKLFF.

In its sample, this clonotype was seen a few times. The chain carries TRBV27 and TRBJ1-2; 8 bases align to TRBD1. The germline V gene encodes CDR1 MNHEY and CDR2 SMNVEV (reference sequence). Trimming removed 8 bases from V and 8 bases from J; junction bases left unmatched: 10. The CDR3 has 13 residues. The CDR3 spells CASGKDREYGYTF. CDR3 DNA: TGTGCCAGCGGAAAGGACAGGGAGTACGGCTACACCTTC.

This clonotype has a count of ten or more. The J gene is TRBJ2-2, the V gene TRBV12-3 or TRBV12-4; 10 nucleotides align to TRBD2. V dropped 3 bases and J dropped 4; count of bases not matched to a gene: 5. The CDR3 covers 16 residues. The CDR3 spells CASSFPSGRLTGELFF. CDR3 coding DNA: TGTGCCAGCAGTTTTCCTAGCGGGAGACTCACCGGGGAGCTGTTTTTT.

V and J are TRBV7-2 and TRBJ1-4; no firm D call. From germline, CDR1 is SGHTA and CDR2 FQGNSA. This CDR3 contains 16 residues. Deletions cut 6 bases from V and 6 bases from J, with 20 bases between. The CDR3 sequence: CASRNYGVGADEKLFF. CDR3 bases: TGTGCCAGCAGGAACTATGGGGTGGGCGCCGATGAAAAACTGTTTTTT.

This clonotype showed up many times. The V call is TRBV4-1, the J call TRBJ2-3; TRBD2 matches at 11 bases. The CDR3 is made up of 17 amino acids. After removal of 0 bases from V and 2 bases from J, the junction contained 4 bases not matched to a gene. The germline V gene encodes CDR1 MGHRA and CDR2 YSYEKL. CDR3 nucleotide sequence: TGCGCCAGCAGCCAAGAGTTGGGACTAGCGGCCACAGATACGCAGTATTTT. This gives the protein CASSQELGLAATDTQYF.

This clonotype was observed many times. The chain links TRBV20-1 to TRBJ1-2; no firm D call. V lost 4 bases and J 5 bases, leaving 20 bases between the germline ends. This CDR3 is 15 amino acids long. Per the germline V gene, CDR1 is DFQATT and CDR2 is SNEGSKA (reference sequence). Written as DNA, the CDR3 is TGCAGTGCTACCAAAGAGGGATCCTCCTTGTATGGCTACACCTTC. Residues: CSATKEGSSLYGYTF.

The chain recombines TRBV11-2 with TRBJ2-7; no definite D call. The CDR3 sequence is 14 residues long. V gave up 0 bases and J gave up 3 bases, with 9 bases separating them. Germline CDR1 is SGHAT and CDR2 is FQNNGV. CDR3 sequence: CASSLDFGSYEQYF. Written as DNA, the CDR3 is TGTGCCAGCAGCTTAGACTTCGGAAGCTACGAGCAGTACTTC.